This T cell receptor beta chain was profiled in a study of blood T cell repertoires in COVID-19. TCRdb's table, derived via immunoSEQ multiplex PCR, lists solely in-frame clones and lacks some. The table has 150,000 to 200,000 clones, roughly 80% seen once. The CDR3 covers 15 residues. With 8 bases clipped from V and 7 bases from J, the junction kept 14 bases outside the gene matches. The germline V gene encodes CDR1 LNHDA and CDR2 SQIVND (reference sequence). This TCR was sampled from a man aged 50-60 years who had recovered from COVID-19. Sample: PBMCs or T cells enriched from blood (not recorded which). The V and J genes are TRBV19 and TRBJ2-1; 7 nucleotides match TRBD1. The CDR3 DNA is TGTGCCAGTTCAATCGACAGGGCCCCTTCGAATGAGCAGTTCTTC. It translates to CASSIDRAPSNEQFF.